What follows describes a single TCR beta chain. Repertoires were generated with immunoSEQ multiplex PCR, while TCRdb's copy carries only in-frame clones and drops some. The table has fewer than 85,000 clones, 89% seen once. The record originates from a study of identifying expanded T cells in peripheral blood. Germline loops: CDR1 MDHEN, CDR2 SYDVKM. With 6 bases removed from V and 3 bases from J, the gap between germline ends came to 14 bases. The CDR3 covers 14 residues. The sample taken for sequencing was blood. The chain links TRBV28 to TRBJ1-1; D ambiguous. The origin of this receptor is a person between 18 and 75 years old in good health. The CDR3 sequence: CASSPRPAHTEAFF. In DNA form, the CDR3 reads TGTGCCAGCAGCCCTAGGCCAGCCCACACTGAAGCTTTCTTT.